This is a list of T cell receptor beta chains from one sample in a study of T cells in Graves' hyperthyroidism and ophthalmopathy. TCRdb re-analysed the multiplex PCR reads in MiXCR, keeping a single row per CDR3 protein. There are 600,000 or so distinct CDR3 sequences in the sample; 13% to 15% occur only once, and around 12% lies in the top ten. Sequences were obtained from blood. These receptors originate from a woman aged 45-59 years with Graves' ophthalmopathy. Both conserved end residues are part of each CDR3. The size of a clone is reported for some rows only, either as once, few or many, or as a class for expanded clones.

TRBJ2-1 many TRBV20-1 CSARDHLSGGTYNEQFF
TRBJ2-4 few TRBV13 CASSQPGQGAAKNIQYF
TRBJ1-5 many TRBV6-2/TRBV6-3 CASSSGQTSNQPQHF
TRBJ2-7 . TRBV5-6 CASSRLAAEQYF
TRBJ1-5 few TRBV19 CASSIERQGSQPQHF
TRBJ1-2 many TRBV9 CASSVDREGINYGYTF
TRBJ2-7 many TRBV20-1 CSARTDRNPYEQYF
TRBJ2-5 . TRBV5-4 CASSTTSGDQETQYF
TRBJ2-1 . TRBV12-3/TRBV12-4 CASSPPGLAGLRDEQFF
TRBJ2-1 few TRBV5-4 CASSYDARLAGGLNEQFF
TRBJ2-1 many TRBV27 CASSFLPGNNEQFF
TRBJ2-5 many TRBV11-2 CASSLVASYQETQYF
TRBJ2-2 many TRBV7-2 CASSSQRTGELFF
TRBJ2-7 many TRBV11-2 CASSLGETYEQYF
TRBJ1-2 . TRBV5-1 CASSLEGVLNYGYTF
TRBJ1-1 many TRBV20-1 CSAPRGANTEAFF
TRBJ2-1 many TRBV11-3 CASSQSGREFF
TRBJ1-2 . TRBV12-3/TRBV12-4 CASRQFPGLSNYGYTF
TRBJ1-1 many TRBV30 CAWIPAGLNTEAFF
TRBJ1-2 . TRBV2 CASSTGTGPAANYGYTF
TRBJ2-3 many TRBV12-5 CASGLVLAEDTDTQYF
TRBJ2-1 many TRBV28 CASSSIAGGSYNEQFF
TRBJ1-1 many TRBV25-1 CASTDHGGAPEAFF
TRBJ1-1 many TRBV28 CASSTPPNTEAFF
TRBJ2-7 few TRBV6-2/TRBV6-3 CASSGVRLAGYTKPYEQYF
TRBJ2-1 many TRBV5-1 CASSWGHLSYNEQFF
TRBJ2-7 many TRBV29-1 CSVEPSGTYEQYF
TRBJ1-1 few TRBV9 CASSVDGRDTEAFF
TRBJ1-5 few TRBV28 CASSLQAGRNQPQHF
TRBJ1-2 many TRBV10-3 CAISILQGANYGYTF
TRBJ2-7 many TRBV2 CASSVQDYEQYF
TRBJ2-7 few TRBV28 CASSLSRSKQYF
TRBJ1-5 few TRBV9 CASSVGVGQGLSQHF
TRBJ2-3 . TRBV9 CASSLASGEMDTQYF
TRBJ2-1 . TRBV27 CAGSLRKREIYNEQFF
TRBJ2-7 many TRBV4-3 CASSQEAGVYEQYF
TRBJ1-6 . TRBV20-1 CSAREPHRAPEMTPLHF
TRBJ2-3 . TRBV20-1 CSAPTPSGSADTQYF
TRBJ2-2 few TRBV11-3 CASSLGGLSTGELFF
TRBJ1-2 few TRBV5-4 CASSHRGSDYGYTF
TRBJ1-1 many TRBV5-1 CASSAVQGMNTEAFF
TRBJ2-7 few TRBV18 CASPYGLASYEQYF
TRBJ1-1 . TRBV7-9 CASSPSTRAEAFF
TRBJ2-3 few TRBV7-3 CASSLRGRALDTQYF
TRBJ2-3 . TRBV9 CASSGGVAGGTDTQYF
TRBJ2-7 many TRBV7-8 CASSLATVSSYEQYF
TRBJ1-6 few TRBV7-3 CASSRTGTLSPLHF
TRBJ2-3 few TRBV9 CASSVAGGRNTDTQYF
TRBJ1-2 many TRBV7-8 CASSPKINYGYTF
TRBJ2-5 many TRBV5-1 CASSLYPGETQYF
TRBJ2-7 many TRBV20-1 CSAREGMGSGYEQYF
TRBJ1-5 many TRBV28 CASSSYSNQPQHF
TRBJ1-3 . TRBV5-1 CASTGTDGNTIYF
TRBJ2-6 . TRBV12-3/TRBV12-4 CASRILRSGANVLTF
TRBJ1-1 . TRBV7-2 CASSFNRGQLFYEAFF
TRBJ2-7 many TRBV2 CASSDTEQYF
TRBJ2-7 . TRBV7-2 CASSWGLAGAHYEQYF
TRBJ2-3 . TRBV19 CASKTGVGTDTQYF
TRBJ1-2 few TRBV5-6 CASTSGQNYGYTF
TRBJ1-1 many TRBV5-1 CASSLVGTGAMNTEAFF